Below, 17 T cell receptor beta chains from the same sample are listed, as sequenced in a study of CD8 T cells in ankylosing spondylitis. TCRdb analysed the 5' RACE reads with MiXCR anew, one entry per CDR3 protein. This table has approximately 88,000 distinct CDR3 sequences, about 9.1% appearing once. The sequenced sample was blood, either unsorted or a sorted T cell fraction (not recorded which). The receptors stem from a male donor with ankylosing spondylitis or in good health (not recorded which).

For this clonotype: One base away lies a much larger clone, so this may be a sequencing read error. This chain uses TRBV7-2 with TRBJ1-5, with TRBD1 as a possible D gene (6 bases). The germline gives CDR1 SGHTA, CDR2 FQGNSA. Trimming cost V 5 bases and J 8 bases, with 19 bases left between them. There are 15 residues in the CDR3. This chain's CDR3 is CASSAPEGVSKPQHF. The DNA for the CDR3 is TGTGCCAGCAGCGCCCCAGAGGGGGTTTCGAAGCCCCAGCATTTT.

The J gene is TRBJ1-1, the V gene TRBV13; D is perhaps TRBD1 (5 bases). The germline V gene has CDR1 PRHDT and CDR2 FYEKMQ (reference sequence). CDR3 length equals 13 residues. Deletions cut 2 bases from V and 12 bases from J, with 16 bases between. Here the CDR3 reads CASSLNAQGQPFF. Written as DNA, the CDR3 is TGTGCCAGCAGCTTAAACGCGCAGGGTCAACCTTTCTTT.

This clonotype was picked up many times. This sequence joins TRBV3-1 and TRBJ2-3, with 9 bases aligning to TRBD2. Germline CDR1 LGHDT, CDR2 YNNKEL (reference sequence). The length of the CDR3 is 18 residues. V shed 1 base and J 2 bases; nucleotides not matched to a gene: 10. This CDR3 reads CASSQGQAVAGVTDTQYF. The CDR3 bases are TGTGCCAGCAGCCAAGGTCAGGCGGTAGCGGGGGTCACAGATACGCAGTATTTT.

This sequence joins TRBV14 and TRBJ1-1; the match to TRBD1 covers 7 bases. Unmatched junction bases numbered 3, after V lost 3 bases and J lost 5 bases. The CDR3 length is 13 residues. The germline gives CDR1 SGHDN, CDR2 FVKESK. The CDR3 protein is CASSQSGGTEAFF. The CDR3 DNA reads TGTGCCAGCAGCCAGTCAGGGGGTACTGAAGCTTTCTTT.

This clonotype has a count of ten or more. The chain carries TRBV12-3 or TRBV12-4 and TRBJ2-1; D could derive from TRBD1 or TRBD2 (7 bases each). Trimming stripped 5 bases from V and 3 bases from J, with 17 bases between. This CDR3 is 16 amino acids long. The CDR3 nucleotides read TGTGCCAGCAGTAGGGGGCTGGGCGGGGGCTACAATGAGCAGTTCTTC. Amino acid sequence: CASSRGLGGGYNEQFF.

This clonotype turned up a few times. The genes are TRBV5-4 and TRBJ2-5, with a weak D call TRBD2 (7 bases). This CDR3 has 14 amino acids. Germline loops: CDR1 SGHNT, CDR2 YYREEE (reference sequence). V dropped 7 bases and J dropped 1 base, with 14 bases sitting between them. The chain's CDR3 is CASRAGGLQETQYF. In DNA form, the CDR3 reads TGTGCCAGCCGGGCCGGGGGGCTCCAAGAGACCCAGTACTTC. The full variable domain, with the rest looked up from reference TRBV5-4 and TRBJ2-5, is ETGVTQSPTHLIKTRGQQVTLRCSSQSGHNTVSWYQQALGQGPQFIFQYYREEENGRGNFPPRFSGLQFPNYSSELNVNALELDDSALYLCASRAGGLQETQYFGPGTRLLVL.

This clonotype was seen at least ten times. This chain's CDR3 is CASSKGLAVQETQYF. For the CDR3, the DNA is TGTGCCAGCAGCAAGGGACTAGCGGTCCAAGAGACCCAGTACTTC. The chain is built from TRBV7-8 and TRBJ2-5, with 11 bases that match TRBD2. Germline assignment: CDR1 SGHVS and CDR2 FQNEAQ. This CDR3 spans 15 amino acids. V dropped 5 bases and J dropped 1; count of bases not matched to a gene: 3.

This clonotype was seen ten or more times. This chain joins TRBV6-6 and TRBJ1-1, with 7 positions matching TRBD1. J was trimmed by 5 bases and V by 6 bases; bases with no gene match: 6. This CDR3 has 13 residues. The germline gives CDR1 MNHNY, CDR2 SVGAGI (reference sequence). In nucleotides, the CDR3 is TGTGCCAGCAGCGCGACAGGGAGAACTGAAGCTTTCTTT. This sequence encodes CASSATGRTEAFF.

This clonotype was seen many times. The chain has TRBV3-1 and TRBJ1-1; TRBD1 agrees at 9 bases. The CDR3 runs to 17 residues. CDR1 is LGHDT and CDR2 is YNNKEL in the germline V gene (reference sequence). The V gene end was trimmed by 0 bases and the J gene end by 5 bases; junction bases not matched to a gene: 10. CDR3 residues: CASSQETGTGLVTEAFF. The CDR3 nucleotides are TGTGCCAGCAGCCAAGAAACCGGGACAGGGTTAGTGACTGAAGCTTTCTTT. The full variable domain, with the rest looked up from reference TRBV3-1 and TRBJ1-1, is DTAVSQTPKYLVTQMGNDKSIKCEQNLGHDTMYWYKQDSKKFLKIMFSYNNKELIINETVPNRFSPKSPDKAHLNLHINSLELGDSAVYFCASSQETGTGLVTEAFFGQGTRLTVV.

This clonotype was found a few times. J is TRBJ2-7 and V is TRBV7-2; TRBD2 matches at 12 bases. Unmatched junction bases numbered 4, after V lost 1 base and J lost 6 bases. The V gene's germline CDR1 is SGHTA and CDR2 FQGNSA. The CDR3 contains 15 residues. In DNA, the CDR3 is TGTGCCAGCAGCTTAGTGCTAGCGGGGGGGCGCGAGCAGTACTTC. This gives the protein CASSLVLAGGREQYF.

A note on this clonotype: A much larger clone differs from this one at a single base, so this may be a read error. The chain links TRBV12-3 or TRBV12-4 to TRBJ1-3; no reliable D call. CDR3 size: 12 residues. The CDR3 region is CASTYSGNTLYF. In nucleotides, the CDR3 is TGTGCCAGCACATACTCTGGAAACACCTTATATTTT.

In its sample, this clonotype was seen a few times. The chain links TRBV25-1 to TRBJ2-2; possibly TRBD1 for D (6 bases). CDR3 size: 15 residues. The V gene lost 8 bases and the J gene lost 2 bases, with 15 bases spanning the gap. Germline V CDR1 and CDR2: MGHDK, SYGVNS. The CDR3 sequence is CASRSGTSNTGELFF. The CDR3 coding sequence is TGTGCCAGCCGATCCGGGACAAGCAACACCGGGGAGCTGTTTTTT.

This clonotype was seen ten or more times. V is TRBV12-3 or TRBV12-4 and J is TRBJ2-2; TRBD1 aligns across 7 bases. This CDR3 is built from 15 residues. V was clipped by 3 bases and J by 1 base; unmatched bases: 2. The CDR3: CASSLGTVNTGELFF. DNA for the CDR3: TGTGCCAGCAGTTTGGGGACAGTGAACACCGGGGAGCTGTTTTTT.

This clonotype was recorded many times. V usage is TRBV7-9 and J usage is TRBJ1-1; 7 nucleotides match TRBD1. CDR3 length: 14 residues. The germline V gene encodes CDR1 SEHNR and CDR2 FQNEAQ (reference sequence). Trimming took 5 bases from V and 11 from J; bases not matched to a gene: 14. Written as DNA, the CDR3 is TGTGCCAGCAGCGATACCCGGGACAGCAATGTGGCTTTCTTT. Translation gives CASSDTRDSNVAFF.

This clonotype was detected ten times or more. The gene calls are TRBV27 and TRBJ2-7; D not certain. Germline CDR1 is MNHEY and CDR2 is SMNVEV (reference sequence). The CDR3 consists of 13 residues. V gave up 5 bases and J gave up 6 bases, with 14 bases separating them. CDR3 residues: CASSPMVASEQYF. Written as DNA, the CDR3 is TGTGCCAGCAGTCCCATGGTGGCGAGCGAGCAGTACTTC.

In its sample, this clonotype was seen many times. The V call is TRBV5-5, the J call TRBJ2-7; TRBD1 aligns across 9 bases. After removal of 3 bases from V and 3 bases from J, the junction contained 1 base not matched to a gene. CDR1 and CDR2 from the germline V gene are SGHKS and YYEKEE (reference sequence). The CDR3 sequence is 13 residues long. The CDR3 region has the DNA TGTGCCAGCAGCTGGACAGGGGACTACGAGCAGTACTTC. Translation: CASSWTGDYEQYF.

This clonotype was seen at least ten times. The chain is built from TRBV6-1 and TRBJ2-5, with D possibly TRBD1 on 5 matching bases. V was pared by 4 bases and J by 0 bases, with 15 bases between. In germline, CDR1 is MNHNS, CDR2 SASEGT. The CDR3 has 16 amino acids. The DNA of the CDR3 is TGTGCCAGCAGTGGGGTGGTAGGACAACACCAAGAGACCCAGTACTTC. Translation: CASSGVVGQHQETQYF.